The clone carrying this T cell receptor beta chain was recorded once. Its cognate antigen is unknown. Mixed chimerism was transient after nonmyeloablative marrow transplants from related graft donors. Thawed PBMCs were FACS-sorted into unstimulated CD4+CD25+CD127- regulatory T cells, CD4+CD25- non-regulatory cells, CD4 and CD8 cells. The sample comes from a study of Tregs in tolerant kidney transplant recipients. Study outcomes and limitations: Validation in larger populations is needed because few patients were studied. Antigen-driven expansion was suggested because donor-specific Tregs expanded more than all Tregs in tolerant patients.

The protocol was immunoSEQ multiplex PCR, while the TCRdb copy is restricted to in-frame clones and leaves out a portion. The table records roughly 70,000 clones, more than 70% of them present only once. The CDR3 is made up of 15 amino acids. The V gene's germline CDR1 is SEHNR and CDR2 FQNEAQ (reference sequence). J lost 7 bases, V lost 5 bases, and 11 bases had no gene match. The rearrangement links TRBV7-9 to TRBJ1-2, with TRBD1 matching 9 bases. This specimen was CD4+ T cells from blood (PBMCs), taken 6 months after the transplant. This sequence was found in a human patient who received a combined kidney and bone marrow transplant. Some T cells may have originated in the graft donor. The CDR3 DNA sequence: TGTGCCAGCAGCCAAGATCGGGACAGGGCAAGTGGCTACACCTTC. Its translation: CASSQDRDRASGYTF.